This T cell receptor (beta chain) was found in a study of T cell repertoires in cytomegalovirus infection. TCRdb processed the reads anew with MiXCR; each CDR3 protein has one entry. The sample lists 160,000 or so distinct CDR3 sequences; 23% were seen once. Sequencing input: PBMCs. This receptor was obtained from a human donor in good health (CMV status not recorded). Some clones in this sample may be carry-over from other donors' samples.

As DNA, the CDR3 is TGTGCCATCAGTTACCGGGACAGAGGGACTGAAGCTTTCTTT. Amino acids: CAISYRDRGTEAFF. The chain joins TRBV10-3 to TRBJ1-1; 7 bases agree with TRBD1. The CDR3 extends over 14 amino acids. V lost 5 bases and J lost 5; bases outside the gene matches: 8. CDR1 is ENHRY, CDR2 SYGVKD, per germline.